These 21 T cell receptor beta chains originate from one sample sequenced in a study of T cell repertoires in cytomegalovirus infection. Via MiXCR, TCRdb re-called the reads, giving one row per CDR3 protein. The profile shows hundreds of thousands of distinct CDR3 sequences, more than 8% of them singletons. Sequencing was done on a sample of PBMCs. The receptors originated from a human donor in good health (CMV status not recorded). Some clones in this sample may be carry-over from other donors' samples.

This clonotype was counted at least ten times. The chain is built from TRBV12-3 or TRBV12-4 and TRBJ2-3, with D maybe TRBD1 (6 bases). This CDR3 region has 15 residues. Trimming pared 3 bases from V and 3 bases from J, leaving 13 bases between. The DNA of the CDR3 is TGTGCCAGCAGTTTTTACACAGGGAGAACAGATACGCAGTATTTT. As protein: CASSFYTGRTDTQYF.

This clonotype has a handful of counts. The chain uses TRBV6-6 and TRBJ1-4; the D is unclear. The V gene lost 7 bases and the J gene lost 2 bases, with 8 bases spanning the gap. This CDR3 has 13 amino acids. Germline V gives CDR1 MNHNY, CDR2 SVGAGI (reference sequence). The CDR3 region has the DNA TGTGCCAGCATGCGCTCGACTAATGAAAAACTGTTTTTT. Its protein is CASMRSTNEKLFF.

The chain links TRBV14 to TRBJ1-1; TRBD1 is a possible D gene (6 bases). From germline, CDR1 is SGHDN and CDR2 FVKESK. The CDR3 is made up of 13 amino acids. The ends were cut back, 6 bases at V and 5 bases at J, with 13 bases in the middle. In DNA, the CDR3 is TGTGCCAGCAGACAACAGGGTTGGACTGAAGCTTTCTTT. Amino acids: CASRQQGWTEAFF.

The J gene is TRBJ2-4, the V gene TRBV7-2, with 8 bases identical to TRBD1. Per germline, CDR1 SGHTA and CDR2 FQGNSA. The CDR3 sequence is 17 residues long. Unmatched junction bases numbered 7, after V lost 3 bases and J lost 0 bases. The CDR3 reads CASSFPQGQVAKNIQYF. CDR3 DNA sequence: TGTGCCAGCAGCTTCCCCCAGGGACAGGTAGCCAAAAACATTCAGTACTTC.

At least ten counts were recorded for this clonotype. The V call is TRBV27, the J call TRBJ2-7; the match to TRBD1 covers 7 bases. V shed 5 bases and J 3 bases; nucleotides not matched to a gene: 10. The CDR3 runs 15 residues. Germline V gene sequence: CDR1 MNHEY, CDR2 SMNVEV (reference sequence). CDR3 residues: CASSIQGTAFYEQYF. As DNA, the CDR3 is TGTGCCAGCAGTATACAGGGGACAGCTTTCTACGAGCAGTACTTC.

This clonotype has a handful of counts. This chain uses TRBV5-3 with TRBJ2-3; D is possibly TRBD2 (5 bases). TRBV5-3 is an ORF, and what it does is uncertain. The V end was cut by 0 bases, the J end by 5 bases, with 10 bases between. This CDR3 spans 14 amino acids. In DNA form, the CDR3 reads TGTGCCAGAAGCTTGGCCACGGGGAGAGATACGCAGTATTTT. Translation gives CARSLATGRDTQYF.

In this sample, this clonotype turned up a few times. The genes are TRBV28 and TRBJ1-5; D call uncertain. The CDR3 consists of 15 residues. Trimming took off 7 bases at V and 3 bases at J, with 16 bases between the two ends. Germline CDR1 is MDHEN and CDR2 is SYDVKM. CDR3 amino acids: CASNENGRFNQPQHF. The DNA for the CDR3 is TGTGCCAGCAACGAAAATGGACGGTTCAATCAGCCCCAGCATTTT.

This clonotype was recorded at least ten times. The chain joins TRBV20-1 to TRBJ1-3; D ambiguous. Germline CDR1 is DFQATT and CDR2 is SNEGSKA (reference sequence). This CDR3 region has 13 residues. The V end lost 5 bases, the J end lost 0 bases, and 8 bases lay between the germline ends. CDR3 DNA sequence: TGCAGTGCTTCCCTTCCCTCTGGAAACACCATATATTTT. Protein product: CSASLPSGNTIYF.

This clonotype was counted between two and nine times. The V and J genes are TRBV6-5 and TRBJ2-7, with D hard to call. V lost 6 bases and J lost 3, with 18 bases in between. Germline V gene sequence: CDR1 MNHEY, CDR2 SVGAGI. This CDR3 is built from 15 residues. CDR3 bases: TGTGCCAGCAGCTCCATTAGGCACACAATCTACGAGCAGTACTTC. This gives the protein CASSSIRHTIYEQYF.

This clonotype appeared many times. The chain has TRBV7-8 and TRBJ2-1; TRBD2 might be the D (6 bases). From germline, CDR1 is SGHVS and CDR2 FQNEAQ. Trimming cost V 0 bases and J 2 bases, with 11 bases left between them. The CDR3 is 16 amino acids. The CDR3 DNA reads TGTGCCAGCAGCTTAGCGCGACTAGTCCCCTACAATGAGCAGTTCTTC. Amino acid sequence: CASSLARLVPYNEQFF. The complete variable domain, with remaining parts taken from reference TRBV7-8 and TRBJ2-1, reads GAGVSQSPRYKVAKRGQDVALRCDPISGHVSLFWYQQALGQGPEFLTYFQNEAQLDKSGLPSDRFFAERPEGSVSTLKIQRTQQEDSAVYLCASSLARLVPYNEQFFGPGTRLTVL.

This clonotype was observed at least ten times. DNA of the CDR3: TGTGCCATCAGTGGGGGTTCCATGAACACTGAAGCTTTCTTT. Residues: CAISGGSMNTEAFF. The V gene is TRBV10-3, the J gene TRBJ1-1; D unclear. Trimming removed 4 bases at V and 0 bases at J, with 9 bases between. The CDR3 is 14 amino acids. The germline V gene encodes CDR1 ENHRY and CDR2 SYGVKD.

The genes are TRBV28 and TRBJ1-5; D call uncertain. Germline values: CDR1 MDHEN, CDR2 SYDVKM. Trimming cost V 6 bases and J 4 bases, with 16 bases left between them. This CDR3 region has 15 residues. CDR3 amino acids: CASRTAGNYNQPQHF. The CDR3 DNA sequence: TGTGCCAGCAGAACCGCCGGGAACTATAATCAGCCCCAGCATTTT.

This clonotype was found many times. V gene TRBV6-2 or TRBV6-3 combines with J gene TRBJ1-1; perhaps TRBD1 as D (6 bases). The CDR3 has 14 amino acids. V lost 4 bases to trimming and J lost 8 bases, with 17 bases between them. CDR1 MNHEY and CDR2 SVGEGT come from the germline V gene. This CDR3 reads CASSSEGTPPEAFF. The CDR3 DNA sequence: TGTGCCAGCAGTTCAGAAGGGACACCACCCGAAGCTTTCTTT.

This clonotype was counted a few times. The CDR3 nucleotides read TGTGCCAGCAGTTTAGCGGGATGGTACACCGGGGAGCTGTTTTTT. It codes for CASSLAGWYTGELFF. The chain has TRBV12-3 or TRBV12-4 and TRBJ2-2; D gene uncertain. Between the trimmed V and J ends, which lost 0 bases and 3 bases, there was a span of 8 bases. The CDR3 covers 15 residues.

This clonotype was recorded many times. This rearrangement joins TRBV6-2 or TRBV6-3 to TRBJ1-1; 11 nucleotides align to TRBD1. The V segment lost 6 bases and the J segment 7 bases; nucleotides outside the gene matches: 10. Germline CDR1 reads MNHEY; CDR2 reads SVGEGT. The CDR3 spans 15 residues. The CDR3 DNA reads TGTGCCAGCAGCTATTATCGGACAGGGGGCGATGAAGCTTTCTTT. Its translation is CASSYYRTGGDEAFF.

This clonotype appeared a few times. In nucleotides, the CDR3 is TGTGCCAGCAACCCTGTCTCGCGCTCCTACAATGAGCAGTTCTTC. Translation: CASNPVSRSYNEQFF. The V gene is TRBV27, the J gene TRBJ2-1; D is uncertain. Trimming shortened V by 7 bases and J by 0 bases, and 13 bases separated the two germline ends. This CDR3 has 15 residues. Germline V gene sequence: CDR1 MNHEY, CDR2 SMNVEV (reference sequence).

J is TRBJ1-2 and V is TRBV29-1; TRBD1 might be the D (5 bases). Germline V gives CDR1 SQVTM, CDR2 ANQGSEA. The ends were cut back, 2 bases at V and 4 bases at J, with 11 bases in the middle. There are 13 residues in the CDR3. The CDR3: CSVEMKTVYGYTF. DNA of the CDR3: TGCAGCGTTGAAATGAAGACAGTCTATGGCTACACCTTC.

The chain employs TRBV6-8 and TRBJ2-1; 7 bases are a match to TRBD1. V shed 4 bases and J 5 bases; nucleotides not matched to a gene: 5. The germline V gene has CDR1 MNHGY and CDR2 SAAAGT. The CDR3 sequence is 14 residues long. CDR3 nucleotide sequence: TGTGCCAGCAGTTTATACAGGGGTGACAATGAGCAGTTCTTC. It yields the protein CASSLYRGDNEQFF.

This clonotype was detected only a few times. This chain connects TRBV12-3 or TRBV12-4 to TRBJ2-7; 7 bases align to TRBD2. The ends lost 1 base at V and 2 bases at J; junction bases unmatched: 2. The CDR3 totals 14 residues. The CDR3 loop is CASSLGAGTYEQYF. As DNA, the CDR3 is TGTGCCAGCAGTTTAGGAGCGGGAACCTACGAGCAGTACTTC.

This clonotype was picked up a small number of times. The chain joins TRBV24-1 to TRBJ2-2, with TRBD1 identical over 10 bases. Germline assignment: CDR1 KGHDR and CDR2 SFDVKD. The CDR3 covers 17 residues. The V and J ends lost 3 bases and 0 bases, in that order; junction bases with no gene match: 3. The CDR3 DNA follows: TGTGCCACCAGTGATCTGACAGGGGGCCCGAACACCGGGGAGCTGTTTTTT. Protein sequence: CATSDLTGGPNTGELFF.

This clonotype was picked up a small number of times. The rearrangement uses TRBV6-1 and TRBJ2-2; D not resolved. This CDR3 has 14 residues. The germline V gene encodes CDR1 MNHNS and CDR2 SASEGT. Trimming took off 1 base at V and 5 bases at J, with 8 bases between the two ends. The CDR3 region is CASSEGGATGELFF. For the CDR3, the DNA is TGTGCCAGCAGTGAAGGAGGAGCGACCGGGGAGCTGTTTTTT.